These T cell receptor beta chains were read from a single sample in a study of shared clonotypes between healthy human individuals. The assay was immunoSEQ multiplex PCR, and TCRdb's table has in-frame clones only and misses some. The profile shows about 980,000 clones, 60% to 85% of them singletons. Sequences were obtained from memory CD4+ T cells sorted from blood. The receptors shown here come from a man younger than 30 in good health. The CDR3 runs from the conserved cysteine through the conserved F or W. Each record gives: J gene, D gene, clone size, V gene, CDR3 DNA, CDR3 protein. D genes are given only for firm matches. For some rows the clone size is stated as once, few or many, or as a class when expanded; others skip it.

J: TRBJ1-6
D: TRBD1
size: .
V: TRBV5-1
DNA: TGCGCCAGCAGCTTTGGGGACAGGGAGCATTCACCCCTCCACTTT
CDR3: CASSFGDREHSPLHF

J: TRBJ2-2
D: TRBD2
size: .
V: TRBV6-1
DNA: TGTGCCAGCAAACAGACTAGCGGCACCGGGGAGCTGTTTTTT
CDR3: CASKQTSGTGELFF

J: TRBJ1-4
D: .
size: .
V: TRBV18
DNA: TGTGCCAGCTCACCACAAACGGGAGGGGATGAAAAACTGTTTTTT
CDR3: CASSPQTGGDEKLFF

J: TRBJ2-3
D: .
size: .
V: TRBV6-1
DNA: TGTGCCAGCAGTGAGCAGAACACAGATACGCAGTATTTT
CDR3: CASSEQNTDTQYF

J: TRBJ2-7
D: .
size: .
V: TRBV18
DNA: TGTGCCAGCTCACTAAACGTTGACGGCGAGCAGTACTTC
CDR3: CASSLNVDGEQYF

J: TRBJ2-7
D: TRBD1
size: .
V: TRBV27
DNA: TGTGCCAGCACCACCTTTGGACAGGGGGCCGTCGAGCAGTACTTC
CDR3: CASTTFGQGAVEQYF

J: TRBJ1-5
D: TRBD1
size: few
V: TRBV19
DNA: TGTGCCAGTAGTAACCTAGGACAGGCTTTTAGTCAGCCCCAGCATTTT
CDR3: CASSNLGQAFSQPQHF

J: TRBJ1-4
D: TRBD1
size: .
V: TRBV28
DNA: TGTGCCAGCTCGACAGGGCTGATTGAAAAACTGTTTTTT
CDR3: CASSTGLIEKLFF

J: TRBJ2-3
D: .
size: .
V: TRBV27
DNA: TGTGCCAGCAGTTCCTCCTCGGGGGCGCTCACAGATACGCAGTATTTT
CDR3: CASSSSSGALTDTQYF

J: TRBJ2-7
D: .
size: .
V: TRBV4-3
DNA: TGCGCCAGCAGCCAATACGACCGCCCCTACGAGCAGTACTTC
CDR3: CASSQYDRPYEQYF

J: TRBJ2-1
D: .
size: .
V: TRBV6-6
DNA: TGTGCCAGCCAGACCTCGGGCGGTGAGCAGTTCTTC
CDR3: CASQTSGGEQFF

J: TRBJ1-5
D: .
size: .
V: TRBV19
DNA: TGTGCCAGTAGTACCGGGGGAAGCGAGAATCAGCCCCAGCATTTT
CDR3: CASSTGGSENQPQHF

J: TRBJ2-2
D: .
size: .
V: TRBV7-2
DNA: TGTGCCAGCAGCCCCCTACTGGGCGCCGGGGAGCTGTTTTTT
CDR3: CASSPLLGAGELFF

J: TRBJ2-5
D: .
size: .
V: TRBV5-6
DNA: TGTGCCAGCAGCTTGACGAGGGGTGGAGAGACCCAGTACTTC
CDR3: CASSLTRGGETQYF

J: TRBJ2-7
D: .
size: .
V: TRBV29-1
DNA: TGCAGCGTTCATACCCTGTACGAGCAGTACTTC
CDR3: CSVHTLYEQYF

J: TRBJ2-5
D: TRBD1
size: many
V: TRBV5-4
DNA: TGTGCCAGCAGCCGGACAGGGGAACGGGAGACCCAGTACTTC
CDR3: CASSRTGERETQYF